Here is one T cell receptor (beta chain) with its context. These data come from a study of blood T cell repertoires in COVID-19. Study in general: The United States, Italy and Spain supplied acute and convalescent COVID-19 samples.

Trimming took off 11 bases at V and 7 bases at J, with 15 bases between the two ends. The CDR3 totals 13 residues. Germline CDR1 reads SNHLY; CDR2 reads FYNNEI. Clinical history reported by participants formed the basis on which cohorts were assigned. Authors' analysis steps: Counts of nucleated cells, estimated from reference gene primer amplification, were obtained. Profiled with immunoSEQ multiplex PCR; TCRdb holds only in-frame clones, not every one. Clone size and the V and J calls come from that table; the DNA yielded D and trimming. Of roughly 230,000 clones detected, around nine tenths appear once; the ten largest clones hold less than 4%.

This TCR derives from a young woman with acute COVID-19. The sequenced material came from PBMCs or T cells enriched from blood (not recorded which). The V call is TRBV2, the J call TRBJ1-6; unclear D gene. The CDR3 loop reads CAWESRLNSPLHF. The DNA for the CDR3 is TGTGCCTGGGAGTCACGGTTAAATTCACCCCTCCACTTT.